This TCR beta chain appears in the sequencing data of a study of T cell changes during pregnancy in multiple sclerosis. The method was immunoSEQ multiplex PCR; TCRdb's version includes in-frame clones alone and lacks a portion of them. The sample gives around 48,000 clones, around nine tenths of which show up once; roughly 3% is in the top ten. V was pared by 7 bases and J by 0 bases, with 10 bases between. Germline CDR1 and CDR2: SNHLY and FYNNEI. There are 13 residues in the CDR3. The sequences come from CD8+ T cells from peripheral blood mononuclear cells, collected before pregnancy. The TCR comes from a female donor with multiple sclerosis, enrolled in a pregnancy study. This chain joins TRBV2 and TRBJ2-7; D perhaps matches TRBD2 (5 bases). CDR3 in DNA: TGTGCCAGCAAGAGCGGTAGCTCCTACGAGCAGTACTTC. This encodes CASKSGSSYEQYF.